The 18 T cell receptor beta chains presented below share a single source sample, sequenced in a study of T cells expressing NK-cell markers. TCRdb reprocessed the 5' RACE reads and stores each CDR3 protein as one record, lacking DNA. The repertoire shows some 110,000 distinct CDR3 sequences; the top ten hold roughly 18%. Sequencing was carried out using blood T cells: a sorted CD56 or NKG2C T cell subset, CD4+ or CD8+ T cells, or bulk PBMC T cells (not recorded which). These receptors were taken from a woman aged 18-70 years in good health.

The chain uses TRBV20-1 and TRBJ1-6; the TCRdb call, TRBD1, lacks DNA for checking. This CDR3 comprises 13 residues. Per germline, CDR1 DFQATT and CDR2 SNEGSKA (reference sequence). This CDR3 reads CSAREGANSPLHF.

The chain recombines TRBV20-1 with TRBJ2-4; TCRdb's D call, TRBD2, is unchecked because there is no DNA. Looked up from germline, CDR1 is DFQATT and CDR2 is SNEGSKA (reference sequence). This CDR3 is built from 15 residues. The CDR3 loop reads CSAKGLDIAKNIQYF.

This rearrangement joins TRBV19 to TRBJ1-5; TCRdb's D call, TRBD1, is unchecked because there is no DNA. This CDR3 region has 14 residues. Looked up from germline, CDR1 is LNHDA and CDR2 is SQIVND (reference sequence). CDR3 residues: CASSFQGGIQPQHF.

This rearrangement joins TRBV29-1 to TRBJ2-7; TCRdb proposes TRBD1, but this gene call is untestable without DNA. Germline assignment: CDR1 SQVTM and CDR2 ANQGSEA. CDR3 length: 13 residues. The CDR3 sequence is CSVYLGQGEEQYF.

The chain recombines TRBV28 with TRBJ2-5; as DNA is missing, the TRBD1 call by TCRdb cannot be tested. The germline CDR1 and CDR2 sequences are MDHEN and SYDVKM. The CDR3 runs 15 residues. The CDR3 is CASSLWDRPQETQYF.

The chain uses TRBV3-1 and TRBJ2-3. The CDR3 extends over 16 amino acids. Germline CDR1 reads LGHDT; CDR2 reads YNNKEL (reference sequence). The CDR3 region is CASSQGGLAGTDTQYF.

This chain links TRBV11-2 with TRBJ1-2; the D call from TCRdb, TRBD1, cannot be confirmed without DNA. The CDR3 length is 12 residues. Germline CDR1 reads SGHAT; CDR2 reads FQNNGV. CDR3 sequence reads: CASFGGSDGYTF.

The CDR3 here is CASSQDLRAYEQYF. This chain connects TRBV3-1 to TRBJ2-7. The CDR3 sequence is 14 residues long. The germline CDR1 and CDR2 sequences are LGHDT and YNNKEL (reference sequence).

J is TRBJ2-1 and V is TRBV20-1; TCRdb gives TRBD2 as the D gene, but with no DNA this cannot be confirmed. The V gene's germline CDR1 is DFQATT and CDR2 SNEGSKA (reference sequence). The CDR3 extends over 13 amino acids. This chain's CDR3 is CSARLAGVFEQFF.

V gene TRBV5-1 combines with J gene TRBJ1-1. The germline gives CDR1 SGHRS, CDR2 YFSETQ. CDR3 length: 15 residues. The CDR3 loop is CASSLELNWATEAFF. Using reference TRBV5-1 and TRBJ1-1 for the parts outside the CDR3, the full variable domain is KAGVTQTPRYLIKTRGQQVTLSCSPISGHRSVSWYQQTPGQGLQFLFEYFSETQRNKGNFPGRFSGRQFSNSRSEMNVSTLELGDSALYLCASSLELNWATEAFFGQGTRLTVV.

V gene TRBV7-2 combines with J gene TRBJ2-5. There are 16 residues in the CDR3. Per germline, CDR1 SGHTA and CDR2 FQGNSA. CDR3 sequence: CASSSPTISLQETQYF.

This chain connects TRBV20-1 to TRBJ1-5. The germline V gene has CDR1 DFQATT and CDR2 SNEGSKA (reference sequence). The length of the CDR3 is 15 residues. CDR3 protein: CSAREGYGGNQPQHF.

The chain couples TRBV11-2 to TRBJ2-7; TCRdb lists TRBD2, though no DNA is available to test this call. Germline values: CDR1 SGHAT, CDR2 FQNNGV. This CDR3 has 17 amino acids. The CDR3 here is CASSSAYGREDSYEQYF.

The CDR3 loop reads CASSYNLAGYTQYF. This chain connects TRBV6-2 or TRBV6-3 to TRBJ2-3; TCRdb's D gene call, TRBD2, goes unchecked for lack of DNA. The CDR3 sequence is 14 residues long. The germline gives CDR1 MNHEY, CDR2 SVGEGT.

J is TRBJ2-7 and V is TRBV20-1; TCRdb calls TRBD1, which cannot be checked without DNA. CDR1 and CDR2 from the germline V gene are DFQATT and SNEGSKA (reference sequence). The CDR3 is made up of 14 amino acids. The CDR3 region is CSARGATSDYEQYF.

The rearrangement links TRBV6-2 or TRBV6-3 to TRBJ1-2; TCRdb outputs TRBD1, but without DNA this stays unchecked. The CDR3 contains 15 residues. Looked up from germline, CDR1 is MNHEY and CDR2 is SVGEGT. CDR3: CASSYGGQGGYGYTF.

The V and J genes are TRBV28 and TRBJ2-7. This CDR3 has 13 residues. In germline, CDR1 is MDHEN, CDR2 SYDVKM. CDR3 amino acids: CASSLPGAYEQYF.

This chain connects TRBV6-1 to TRBJ1-1; TCRdb selects TRBD1, and the lack of DNA leaves this call unchecked. From germline, CDR1 is MNHNS and CDR2 SASEGT. The CDR3 totals 13 residues. This chain's CDR3 is CASRGHRGTEAFF.